The source of this TCR beta chain is a study of T cell responses to AZD1222 COVID-19 vaccine. Clones were sequenced by immunoSEQ multiplex PCR, and TCRdb holds only the in-frame ones, with some missing. The sample has around 99,000 clones; roughly 90% are singletons. Between the trimmed V and J ends, which lost 8 bases and 1 base, there was a span of 11 bases. The germline CDR1 and CDR2 sequences are ENHRY and SYGVKD. The CDR3 length is 13 residues. Worth noting for this clone: The antigen remains unidentified.

Study outcomes and limitations: Rises in breadth and depth of Spike-specific TCRs came after two AZD1222 doses. Donors skewed white British and female; clonal diversity was possibly underestimated.

The V and J genes are TRBV10-3 and TRBJ1-1; D unresolved. The starting material was peripheral blood, obtained 28 days after the second AZD1222 dose. This receptor was identified in an adult who received the AZD1222 COVID-19 vaccine. DNA for the CDR3: TGTGCCATCGCGCCCTCATGGAACACTGAAGCTTTCTTT. It yields the protein CAIAPSWNTEAFF.